The 5 T cell receptor beta chains below all came from one sample that was sequenced in a study of cytomegalovirus exposure and HLA in healthy donors. 13 Jbeta primers and 60 Vbeta primers were used for the PCR. Sequencing was performed with immunoSEQ multiplex PCR; in TCRdb, only in-frame clones are kept and a portion is missing. The sample records 100,000 to 150,000 clones, 80% being singletons. The sequenced sample was PBMCs. All receptors come from a man aged 25-45 years in good health and CMV-seropositive.

This clone was detected only once. J is TRBJ2-7 and V is TRBV19, with 7 bases aligning to TRBD1. This CDR3 has 16 amino acids. Germline V lookup: CDR1 LNHDA, CDR2 SQIVND (reference sequence). The ends lost 5 bases at V and 0 bases at J; junction bases unmatched: 10. CDR3 in amino acids: CASSPFSGTVSYEQYF. DNA for the CDR3: TGTGCCAGTAGTCCCTTTTCCGGGACAGTCTCCTACGAGCAGTACTTC.

J is TRBJ2-2 and V is TRBV28; D unclear. Trimming took off 1 base at V and 1 base at J, with 7 bases between the two ends. This CDR3 contains 15 residues. The V gene's germline CDR1 is MDHEN and CDR2 SYDVKM. CDR3 sequence reads: CASSLYPENTGELFF. The CDR3 region has the DNA TGTGCCAGCAGTTTATACCCAGAGAACACCGGGGAGCTGTTTTTT.

This clone appeared once. The J gene is TRBJ1-4, the V gene TRBV19, with a possible D match to TRBD1 (6 bases). This CDR3 region has 16 residues. CDR1 and CDR2 (germline): LNHDA, SQIVND (reference sequence). Trimming shortened V by 5 bases and J by 8 bases, and 21 bases separated the two germline ends. The CDR3 loop reads CASSPRWDTGGEKLFF. The DNA for the CDR3 is TGTGCCAGTAGTCCGAGGTGGGACACCGGTGGGGAAAAACTGTTTTTT. Full variable domain (outside the CDR3, taken from reference TRBV19 and TRBJ1-4): DGGITQSPKYLFRKEGQNVTLSCEQNLNHDAMYWYRQDPGQGLRLIYYSQIVNDFQKGDIAEGYSVSREKKESFPLTVTSAQKNPTAFYLCASSPRWDTGGEKLFFGSGTQLSVL.

The rearrangement uses TRBV5-1 and TRBJ1-6; perhaps TRBD1 as D (5 bases). V was pared by 3 bases and J by 5 bases, with 12 bases between. Looked up from germline, CDR1 is SGHRS and CDR2 is YFSETQ. The CDR3 consists of 15 residues. CDR3 loop: CASSSLQGNNSPLHF. CDR3 bases: TGCGCCAGCAGCTCCCTGCAGGGAAATAATTCACCCCTCCACTTT.

The chain combines TRBV5-1 with TRBJ2-7; 8 nucleotides line up with TRBD1. Germline CDR1 reads SGHRS; CDR2 reads YFSETQ. J was trimmed by 0 bases and V by 4 bases; bases with no gene match: 6. The CDR3 has 15 residues. The CDR3 nucleotides read TGCGCCAGCAGCGCTGACAGGGGCAGCTCCTACGAGCAGTACTTC. Translating it yields CASSADRGSSYEQYF. Complete variable domain (other parts from reference TRBV5-1 and TRBJ2-7): KAGVTQTPRYLIKTRGQQVTLSCSPISGHRSVSWYQQTPGQGLQFLFEYFSETQRNKGNFPGRFSGRQFSNSRSEMNVSTLELGDSALYLCASSADRGSSYEQYFGPGTRLTVT.